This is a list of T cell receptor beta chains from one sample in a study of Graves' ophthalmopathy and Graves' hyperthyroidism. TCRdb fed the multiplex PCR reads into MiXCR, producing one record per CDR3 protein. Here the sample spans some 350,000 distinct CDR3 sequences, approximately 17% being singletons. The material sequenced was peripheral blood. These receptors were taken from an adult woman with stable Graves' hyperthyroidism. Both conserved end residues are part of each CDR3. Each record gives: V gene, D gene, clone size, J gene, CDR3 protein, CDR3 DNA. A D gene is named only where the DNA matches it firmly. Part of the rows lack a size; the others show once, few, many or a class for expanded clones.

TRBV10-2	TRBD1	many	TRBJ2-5	CASTPQTGSLAQYF	TGCGCCAGCACCCCCCAGACAGGGTCCTTGGCCCAGTACTTC
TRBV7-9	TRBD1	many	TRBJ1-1	CASAHRGANTEAFF	TGTGCCAGCGCTCACAGGGGGGCGAACACTGAAGCTTTCTTT
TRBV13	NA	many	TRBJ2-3	CASSLGRKRTDTQYF	TGTGCCAGCAGCTTAGGGCGCAAGCGCACAGATACGCAGTATTTT
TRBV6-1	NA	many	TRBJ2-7	CASLDYSYEQYF	TGTGCCAGCCTGGATTATTCCTACGAGCAGTACTTC
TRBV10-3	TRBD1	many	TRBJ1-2	CAISDPGGFGYTF	TGTGCCATCAGTGACCCAGGGGGCTTTGGCTACACCTTC
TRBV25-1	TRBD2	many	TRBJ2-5	CASSSSRSGSGQETQYF	TGTGCCAGCAGTTCCTCCCGTAGCGGGAGTGGTCAAGAGACCCAGTACTTC
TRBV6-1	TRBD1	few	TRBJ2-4	CASRRDRKNIQYF	TGTGCCAGCAGGAGGGACAGAAAAAACATTCAGTACTTC
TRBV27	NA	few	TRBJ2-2	CASSRTLTGTDNTGEPFF	TGTGCCAGCAGCAGGACCTTAACCGGGACGGATAACACCGGGGAGCCGTTTTTT
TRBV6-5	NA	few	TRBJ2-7	CASSYSLDVAVTYEQYF	TGTGCCAGCAGTTACTCTCTGGATGTGGCAGTTACCTACGAGCAGTACTTC
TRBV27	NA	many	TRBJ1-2	CASSLGRVNYGYTF	TGTGCCAGCAGTTTAGGACGGGTTAACTATGGCTACACCTTC
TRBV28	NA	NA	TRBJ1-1	CASSLLSAATEAFF	TGTGCCAGCAGTTTACTCTCGGCCGCCACTGAAGCTTTCTTT
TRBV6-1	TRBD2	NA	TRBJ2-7	CASIGRAYYEQYF	TGTGCCAGCATCGGGAGGGCCTACTACGAGCAGTACTTC
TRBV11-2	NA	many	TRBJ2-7	CASSLVQGEQYF	TGTGCCAGCAGCTTAGTTCAGGGTGAGCAGTACTTC
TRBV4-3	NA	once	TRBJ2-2	CASSQDPPGELFF	TGCGCCAGCAGCCAAGATCCCCCCGGGGAGCTGTTTTTT
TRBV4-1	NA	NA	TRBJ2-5	CASSPEVFRRAEETQYF	TGCGCCAGCAGCCCCGAAGTATTCCGAAGAGCGGAAGAGACCCAGTACTTC
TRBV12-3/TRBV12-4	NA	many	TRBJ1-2	CASSLPGQTYGYTF	TGTGCCAGCAGTCTCCCGGGACAAACCTATGGCTACACCTTC
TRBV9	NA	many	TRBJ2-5	CASSVEGETQYF	TGTGCCAGCAGCGTAGAGGGGGAGACCCAGTACTTC
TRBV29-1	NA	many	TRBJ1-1	CSYRKDMNTEAFF	TGCAGCTACCGGAAGGACATGAACACTGAAGCTTTCTTT